One and the same sample provided the 20 T cell receptor beta chains below, sequenced in a study of OX40 agonist ivuxolimab in advanced cancers. TCRdb's table, derived via immunoSEQ multiplex PCR, lists solely in-frame clones and lacks some. The data show about 32,000 clones, about 90% seen once. Sequencing used CD4+ or CD8+ T cells sorted from blood, obtained in a trial of the OX40 agonist ivuxolimab. These receptors all come from an adult with an advanced solid tumor such as melanoma, head and neck, liver or kidney cancer.

The chain uses TRBV7-2 and TRBJ1-1, with D tentatively TRBD1 (5 bases). The germline CDR1 and CDR2 sequences are SGHTA and FQGNSA. Deletions cut 5 bases from V and 1 base from J, with 14 bases between. The CDR3 loop spans 15 amino acids. CDR3 loop: CASSPFGRGNTEAFF. The CDR3 DNA is TGTGCCAGCAGCCCTTTCGGGAGGGGGAACACTGAAGCTTTCTTT.

In its sample, this clone was seen once. The chain combines TRBV27 with TRBJ1-5; D possibly corresponds to TRBD1 (5 bases). Between the trimmed V and J ends, which lost 1 base and 9 bases, there was a span of 13 bases. This CDR3 spans 14 amino acids. Germline CDR1 and CDR2: MNHEY and SMNVEV (reference sequence). CDR3: CASSLLGGSGPQHF. In nucleotides, the CDR3 is TGTGCCAGCAGTTTATTGGGGGGGTCGGGGCCCCAGCATTTT.

This chain joins TRBV10-1 and TRBJ2-7, with 8 bases fitting TRBD1. The CDR3 covers 15 residues. Germline V gives CDR1 WNHNN, CDR2 SYGVQD (reference sequence). The junction had 11 bases not matched to a gene; V was cut back by 7 bases and J by 3 bases. The DNA of the CDR3 is TGCGCCAGCACCAAGACAGGGGAGAAAGACTACGAGCAGTACGTC. Translation gives CASTKTGEKDYEQYV.

Only one count was recorded for this clone. This chain links TRBV2 with TRBJ2-6; unclear D gene. The CDR3 contains 17 residues. CDR1 SNHLY and CDR2 FYNNEI come from the germline V gene. V lost 1 base, J lost 0 bases, and 10 bases lay in between. CDR3 sequence reads: CASSEVNLLSGANVLTF. In DNA form, the CDR3 reads TGTGCCAGCAGTGAAGTCAATCTCCTCTCTGGGGCCAACGTCCTGACTTTC.

The CDR3 reads CASSSALAGYTYEQYF. For the CDR3, the DNA is TGTGCCAGCAGCTCCGCGCTAGCGGGTTATACCTACGAGCAGTACTTC. This rearrangement joins TRBV7-9 to TRBJ2-7; TRBD2 agrees at 8 bases. The CDR3 loop spans 16 amino acids. Unmatched junction bases numbered 10, after V lost 4 bases and J lost 2 bases. Germline CDR1 is SEHNR and CDR2 is FQNEAQ (reference sequence). The entire variable domain, with the rest obtained from reference TRBV7-9 and TRBJ2-7, is as follows: DTGVSQNPRHKITKRGQNVTFRCDPISEHNRLYWYRQTLGQGPEFLTYFQNEAQLEKSRLLSDRFSAERPKGSFSTLEIQRTEQGDSAMYLCASSSALAGYTYEQYFGPGTRLTVT.

This chain connects TRBV7-9 to TRBJ1-4; D remains unclear. Trimming pared 5 bases from V and 0 bases from J, leaving 16 bases between. Germline assignment: CDR1 SEHNR and CDR2 FQNEAQ (reference sequence). The CDR3 has 17 residues. The CDR3 DNA sequence: TGTGCCAGCAGCCTCCCCTCCCTCGGGGCAACTAATGAAAAACTGTTTTTT. It specifies CASSLPSLGATNEKLFF.

The chain links TRBV28 to TRBJ2-7; perhaps D is TRBD1 or TRBD2 (6 bases each). The CDR3 runs 16 residues. Trimming removed 4 bases from V and 3 bases from J, with 19 bases in between. The V gene's germline CDR1 is MDHEN and CDR2 SYDVKM. This chain's CDR3 is CASSWGGQGGGYEQYV. CDR3 DNA: TGTGCCAGCAGTTGGGGTGGACAAGGAGGGGGCTACGAGCAGTACGTC.

The chain has TRBV15 and TRBJ2-3; 7 nucleotides match TRBD2. J gave up 3 bases and V 5 bases, and 8 bases lay outside the gene matches. This CDR3 has 15 residues. Germline lookup yields CDR1 LNHNV and CDR2 YYDKDF (reference sequence). CDR3: CATSVLAGETDTQYF. The CDR3 nucleotides are TGTGCCACCAGCGTTCTCGCGGGAGAGACAGATACGCAGTATTTT.

This clone was counted once. The rearrangement links TRBV4-2 to TRBJ2-3; 7 bases line up with TRBD2. The junction had 20 bases not matched to a gene; V was cut back by 5 bases and J by 6 bases. The CDR3 extends over 18 amino acids. In germline, CDR1 is LGHNA, CDR2 YNFKEQ. The CDR3 here is CASSEGTGRGTIGDTQYF. The CDR3, as DNA: TGTGCCAGCAGCGAGGGGACCGGGCGGGGGACCATAGGGGATACGCAGTATTTT.

The J gene is TRBJ2-3, the V gene TRBV6-5, with D perhaps matching TRBD1 or TRBD2 (5 bases each). Germline assignment: CDR1 MNHEY and CDR2 SVGAGI. The CDR3 consists of 13 residues. V lost 2 bases and J 3 bases, leaving 6 bases between the germline ends. CDR3 loop: CASSYGGTDTQYF. The CDR3 DNA reads TGTGCCAGCAGTTACGGGGGAACAGATACGCAGTATTTT.

The CDR3 reads CASSQDPLGNEQFF. The CDR3 DNA sequence: TGCGCCAGCAGCCAAGATCCCTTAGGGAATGAGCAGTTCTTC. This sequence joins TRBV4-3 and TRBJ2-1; D call uncertain. In germline, CDR1 is LGHNA, CDR2 YSLEER. This CDR3 is 14 amino acids long. The V gene lost 0 bases and the J gene lost 7 bases, with 10 bases spanning the gap.

J is TRBJ2-3 and V is TRBV7-2, with a tentative D call TRBD2 (6 bases). With 1 base removed from V and 5 bases from J, the gap between germline ends came to 10 bases. The V gene's germline CDR1 is SGHTA and CDR2 FQGNSA. CDR3 length equals 14 residues. CDR3 in DNA: TGTGCCAGCAGCTTAGGCGGGATCATAGATACGCAGTATTTT. The encoded protein is CASSLGGIIDTQYF.

The genes are TRBV4-3 and TRBJ2-6; the D call may be TRBD1 or TRBD2 (6 bases each). Germline V gene data show CDR1 as LGHNA and CDR2 as YSLEER. Trimming shortened V by 1 base and J by 9 bases, and 13 bases separated the two germline ends. The CDR3 length is 15 residues. The CDR3 here is CASSQGSGGFNVLTF. DNA of the CDR3: TGCGCCAGCAGCCAAGGGTCCGGGGGCTTCAACGTCCTGACTTTC.

V gene TRBV5-4 combines with J gene TRBJ2-2; 10 nucleotides match TRBD1. The V gene's germline CDR1 is SGHNT and CDR2 YYREEE (reference sequence). With V trimmed by 0 bases and J by 6 bases, 5 bases remained unmatched. The CDR3 runs 16 residues. CDR3 DNA sequence: TGTGCCAGCAGCTTGGTAGGGGGGACAGGGGCCGGGGAGCTGTTTTTT. Translating gives CASSLVGGTGAGELFF.

The J gene is TRBJ2-3, the V gene TRBV19; D is uncertain. V gave up 5 bases and J gave up 5 bases, with 8 bases separating them. The length of the CDR3 is 12 residues. From germline, CDR1 is LNHDA and CDR2 SQIVND (reference sequence). In DNA form, the CDR3 reads TGTGCCAGTAGTGGCTTTGGAGATACGCAGTATTTT. Protein: CASSGFGDTQYF. Filled out from reference TRBV19 and TRBJ2-3, the complete variable domain reads DGGITQSPKYLFRKEGQNVTLSCEQNLNHDAMYWYRQDPGQGLRLIYYSQIVNDFQKGDIAEGYSVSREKKESFPLTVTSAQKNPTAFYLCASSGFGDTQYFGPGTRLTVL.

V and J are TRBV9 and TRBJ2-3, with D perhaps TRBD1 or TRBD2 (6 bases each). This CDR3 is built from 14 residues. V lost 2 bases and J 3 bases, leaving 10 bases between the germline ends. Per the germline V gene, CDR1 is SGDLS and CDR2 is YYNGEE. This CDR3 is CASSVGGSTDTQYF. For the CDR3, the DNA is TGTGCCAGCAGCGTGGGGGGCTCGACAGATACGCAGTATTTT.

The genes are TRBV27 and TRBJ1-2; D is uncertain. CDR3 length: 14 amino acids. Germline CDR1 is MNHEY and CDR2 is SMNVEV (reference sequence). Trimming took 5 bases from V and 2 from J, leaving 12 bases between them. In DNA, the CDR3 is TGTGCCAGCAGTCCACAAGCGGGGAACTATGGCTACACCTTC. Translated: CASSPQAGNYGYTF.

The V gene is TRBV7-9, the J gene TRBJ2-1; D is possibly TRBD1 (6 bases). Germline values: CDR1 SEHNR, CDR2 FQNEAQ (reference sequence). Trimming stripped 1 base from V and 3 bases from J, with 16 bases between. The CDR3 runs 17 residues. Written as DNA, the CDR3 is TGTGCCAGCAGCTTAGTTGGGGGCGCGACGGTCTACAATGAGCAGTTCTTC. Translated: CASSLVGGATVYNEQFF.

This CDR3 reads CASSRGPSGSQETQYF. The CDR3 nucleotides read TGTGCCAGCAGCAGGGGGCCTAGCGGGAGCCAAGAGACCCAGTACTTC. The chain recombines TRBV5-6 with TRBJ2-5; 10 bases are shared with TRBD2. The junction had 7 bases not matched to a gene; V was cut back by 4 bases and J by 1 base. The germline V gene has CDR1 SGHDT and CDR2 YYEEEE. The length of the CDR3 is 16 residues.

This clone came up once. This chain uses TRBV5-1 with TRBJ1-3; 8 bases align to TRBD1. The germline gives CDR1 SGHRS, CDR2 YFSETQ. The CDR3 is 15 amino acids. Germline trimming cut 3 bases from V and 2 bases from J; bases unmatched to any gene: 4. The CDR3 sequence is CASSWTGMTGNTIYF. CDR3 bases: TGCGCCAGCAGCTGGACAGGGATGACTGGAAACACCATATATTTT.